The rows below give T cell receptor beta chains drawn from one sample of a study of blood T cell repertoires in COVID-19. Generated by immunoSEQ multiplex PCR, the TCRdb table keeps only in-frame clones and is missing some. The table records under 250,000 clones, 85% to 90% of them present only once. Specimen: peripheral blood. All receptors derive from an older woman with acute or convalescent COVID-19. Each CDR3 is given with its conserved first and last residue. The D gene is left open where the match is weak. Clone size is not always given. Where it is, it says once, few, many or a class for expanded clones.

d_gene: TRBD2
j_gene: TRBJ2-2
abundance: NA
v_gene: TRBV4-3
CDR3nt: TGCGCCAGCAGCCTCCTGGGACTAGCGGGACTTAACACCGGGGAGCTGTTTTTT
CDR3aa: CASSLLGLAGLNTGELFF

d_gene: NA
j_gene: TRBJ2-6
abundance: NA
v_gene: TRBV2
CDR3nt: TGTGCCAGATCTATCGACAGGTACTCTGGGGCCAACGTCCTGACTTTC
CDR3aa: CARSIDRYSGANVLTF

d_gene: TRBD1
j_gene: TRBJ2-1
abundance: NA
v_gene: TRBV30
CDR3nt: TGTGCCTGGAGTGTAAAAGGGGGACAGGGGGCGAATGAGCAGTTCTTC
CDR3aa: CAWSVKGGQGANEQFF

d_gene: NA
j_gene: TRBJ1-1
abundance: NA
v_gene: TRBV4-1
CDR3nt: TGCGCCAGCAGCCAAGATACTGCAGGGGCCATGAACACTGAAGCTTTCTTT
CDR3aa: CASSQDTAGAMNTEAFF

d_gene: NA
j_gene: TRBJ1-2
abundance: NA
v_gene: TRBV7-9
CDR3nt: TGTGCCAGCAGCCTAACGGGGTCCTCTAAGAGTGGCTACACCTTC
CDR3aa: CASSLTGSSKSGYTF

d_gene: NA
j_gene: TRBJ2-1
abundance: NA
v_gene: TRBV19
CDR3nt: TGTGCCTCGGGTTATGAGCAGTTCTTC
CDR3aa: CASGYEQFF

d_gene: NA
j_gene: TRBJ1-2
abundance: NA
v_gene: TRBV3-1/TRBV3-2
CDR3nt: TGTGCCAGCAGCCAAGATTTCCTCCGTGGCTACACCTTC
CDR3aa: CASSQDFLRGYTF

d_gene: NA
j_gene: TRBJ1-2
abundance: NA
v_gene: TRBV10-3
CDR3nt: TGTGCCATCAGTCCGGGAGGGCCTACGGGTGGCTACACCTTC
CDR3aa: CAISPGGPTGGYTF

d_gene: TRBD1
j_gene: TRBJ1-2
abundance: NA
v_gene: TRBV19
CDR3nt: TGTGCCATCCGGGACAGGGGAGACTATGGCTACACCTTC
CDR3aa: CAIRDRGDYGYTF

d_gene: NA
j_gene: TRBJ2-1
abundance: NA
v_gene: TRBV5-1
CDR3nt: TGCGCCAGCAGCTTCCCCGGAGGGTGGAACTCCTACAATGAGCAGTTCTTC
CDR3aa: CASSFPGGWNSYNEQFF

d_gene: NA
j_gene: TRBJ2-1
abundance: NA
v_gene: TRBV7-2
CDR3nt: TGTGCCAGCAGGGGCGGGGACCTCTACAATGAGCAGTTCTTC
CDR3aa: CASRGGDLYNEQFF

d_gene: TRBD1
j_gene: TRBJ2-2
abundance: NA
v_gene: TRBV12-5
CDR3nt: TGTGCTAGTGGGCCCGGGACAGGGAACACCGGGGAGCTGTTTTTT
CDR3aa: CASGPGTGNTGELFF

d_gene: NA
j_gene: TRBJ2-1
abundance: NA
v_gene: TRBV10-3
CDR3nt: TGTGCCATCAGTGAAGGGTCCATACTAGGACCCTACAATGAGCAGTTCTTC
CDR3aa: CAISEGSILGPYNEQFF

d_gene: TRBD2
j_gene: TRBJ2-7
abundance: NA
v_gene: TRBV27
CDR3nt: TGTGCCAGCAGCCTTTTGACTAGCGGCTACGAGCAGTACTTC
CDR3aa: CASSLLTSGYEQYF

d_gene: TRBD1
j_gene: TRBJ1-3
abundance: NA
v_gene: TRBV28
CDR3nt: TGTGCCAGCAGCGCGGCGGGACAGGGTATTGGAAACACCATATATTTT
CDR3aa: CASSAAGQGIGNTIYF

d_gene: TRBD2
j_gene: TRBJ2-2
abundance: NA
v_gene: TRBV20-1
CDR3nt: TGCAGTGCTAGTCGACTAGCGGCCAACACCGGGGAGCTGTTTTTT
CDR3aa: CSASRLAANTGELFF

d_gene: TRBD2
j_gene: TRBJ2-1
abundance: NA
v_gene: TRBV10-3
CDR3nt: TGTGCCATCGGCCCCGGGACTAGCGACTACAATGAGCAGTTCTTC
CDR3aa: CAIGPGTSDYNEQFF

d_gene: TRBD1
j_gene: TRBJ1-1
abundance: NA
v_gene: TRBV12-5
CDR3nt: TGTGCTAGTGGTTTTGGGACAGGGGGCCGGAAGGTTGAAGCTTTCTTT
CDR3aa: CASGFGTGGRKVEAFF

d_gene: NA
j_gene: TRBJ1-2
abundance: NA
v_gene: TRBV5-6
CDR3nt: TGTGCCAGCAGCTTGGACAGGGCCTATGGCTACACCTTC
CDR3aa: CASSLDRAYGYTF

d_gene: NA
j_gene: TRBJ1-2
abundance: NA
v_gene: TRBV6-5
CDR3nt: TGTGCCAGCAGCTACGACAGATTTGACTATGGCTACACCTTC
CDR3aa: CASSYDRFDYGYTF

d_gene: NA
j_gene: TRBJ1-1
abundance: NA
v_gene: TRBV15
CDR3nt: TGTGCCACCAGCACCAGGATTAACACTGAAGCTTTCTTT
CDR3aa: CATSTRINTEAFF

d_gene: TRBD1
j_gene: TRBJ1-3
abundance: NA
v_gene: TRBV19
CDR3nt: TGTGCCGCAGACAGGGGGGCTTCGTTTGGAAACACCATATATTTT
CDR3aa: CAADRGASFGNTIYF

d_gene: NA
j_gene: TRBJ2-2
abundance: few
v_gene: TRBV18
CDR3nt: TGTGCCAGCTCACTGACAGTGAACACCGGGGAGCTGTTTTTT
CDR3aa: CASSLTVNTGELFF

d_gene: NA
j_gene: TRBJ1-5
abundance: once
v_gene: TRBV6-5
CDR3nt: TGTGCCAGCAGTTTAGAACGCAATCAGCCCCAGCATTTT
CDR3aa: CASSLERNQPQHF

d_gene: NA
j_gene: TRBJ2-7
abundance: few
v_gene: TRBV5-1
CDR3nt: TGCGCCAGCAGCTTGCCGGCCTACGAGCAGTACTTC
CDR3aa: CASSLPAYEQYF

d_gene: TRBD2
j_gene: TRBJ2-2
abundance: NA
v_gene: TRBV4-3
CDR3nt: TGCGCCAGCAGCCCAGGACTAGCCCCGAACACCGGGGAGCTGTTTTTT
CDR3aa: CASSPGLAPNTGELFF

d_gene: NA
j_gene: TRBJ1-2
abundance: NA
v_gene: TRBV19
CDR3nt: TGTGCCAGTAGGACAGCCGGATATGGCTACACCTTC
CDR3aa: CASRTAGYGYTF

d_gene: TRBD1
j_gene: TRBJ1-2
abundance: NA
v_gene: TRBV5-1
CDR3nt: TGCGCCAGCAGCCCAGGGACAGTCTATGGCTACACCTTC
CDR3aa: CASSPGTVYGYTF

d_gene: NA
j_gene: TRBJ1-6
abundance: few
v_gene: TRBV9
CDR3nt: TGTGCCAGCAGCGTAGTATCCGATAATTCACCCCTCCACTTT
CDR3aa: CASSVVSDNSPLHF

d_gene: NA
j_gene: TRBJ2-1
abundance: NA
v_gene: TRBV19
CDR3nt: TGTGCCAGTAGTATACCCGGAGGCTCAAGTGAGCAGTTCTTC
CDR3aa: CASSIPGGSSEQFF

d_gene: NA
j_gene: TRBJ2-7
abundance: NA
v_gene: TRBV2
CDR3nt: TGTGCCAGCAGTGAGGGCAGAAAAGTCTTC
CDR3aa: CASSEGRKVF

d_gene: NA
j_gene: TRBJ2-6
abundance: NA
v_gene: TRBV7-2
CDR3nt: TGTGCCAGCAGCTTAGCTTGGGCCCCTCTGGCTGGGGCCAACGTCCTGACTTTC
CDR3aa: CASSLAWAPLAGANVLTF

d_gene: TRBD1
j_gene: TRBJ1-5
abundance: NA
v_gene: TRBV5-1
CDR3nt: TGCGCCAGCAGCCCACAGGGGGCGGGGCAGCCCCAGCATTTT
CDR3aa: CASSPQGAGQPQHF

d_gene: NA
j_gene: TRBJ2-1
abundance: NA
v_gene: TRBV6-5
CDR3nt: TGTGCCAGCAGAACAGGGAGTAGCTCCTACAATGAGCAGTTCTTC
CDR3aa: CASRTGSSSYNEQFF

d_gene: NA
j_gene: TRBJ1-5
abundance: NA
v_gene: TRBV19
CDR3nt: TGTGCCAGTAGGACGGGAGGCTCTCCCGTTCAGCCCCAGCATTTT
CDR3aa: CASRTGGSPVQPQHF

d_gene: TRBD2
j_gene: TRBJ2-1
abundance: NA
v_gene: TRBV5-5
CDR3nt: TGTGCCAGCAGCCGAGGCGGGGGTGAAAATGAGCAGTTCTTC
CDR3aa: CASSRGGGENEQFF

d_gene: NA
j_gene: TRBJ1-6
abundance: NA
v_gene: TRBV3-1/TRBV3-2
CDR3nt: TGTGCCAGCACTCAAGATCAGGGGTCTCAGGGAAGGTCACCCCTCCACTTT
CDR3aa: CASTQDQGSQGRSPLHF

d_gene: NA
j_gene: TRBJ2-3
abundance: few
v_gene: TRBV14
CDR3nt: TGTGCCAGCAGCCAAGAGTGGCCCCGCACAGATACGCAGTATTTT
CDR3aa: CASSQEWPRTDTQYF

d_gene: NA
j_gene: TRBJ2-1
abundance: NA
v_gene: TRBV4-1
CDR3nt: TGCGCCAGCAGCCAAGGGGGAGGAGAGGGCTCCTACAATGAGCAGTTCTTC
CDR3aa: CASSQGGGEGSYNEQFF

d_gene: NA
j_gene: TRBJ1-1
abundance: NA
v_gene: TRBV6-5
CDR3nt: TGTGCCAGCGGTTGGACAGCAAACACTGAAGCTTTCTTT
CDR3aa: CASGWTANTEAFF

d_gene: TRBD1
j_gene: TRBJ1-5
abundance: NA
v_gene: TRBV7-2
CDR3nt: TGTGCCAGCAGCTTAGTAATAGGGGGCTATAGCAATCAGCCCCAGCATTTT
CDR3aa: CASSLVIGGYSNQPQHF

d_gene: TRBD2
j_gene: TRBJ2-1
abundance: NA
v_gene: TRBV10-2
CDR3nt: TGCGCCAGCATCCGGAGGACTAGCGGGAGAGTGAGAAATGAGCAGTTCTTC
CDR3aa: CASIRRTSGRVRNEQFF

d_gene: NA
j_gene: TRBJ2-5
abundance: NA
v_gene: TRBV30
CDR3nt: TGTGCCTGGAGTGGCTCGAGACAAGAGACCCAGTACTTC
CDR3aa: CAWSGSRQETQYF

d_gene: TRBD1
j_gene: TRBJ1-5
abundance: NA
v_gene: TRBV7-9
CDR3nt: TGTGCCAGCAGCTTAGAATCGACAGGGAGGCATTTT
CDR3aa: CASSLESTGRHF

d_gene: TRBD1
j_gene: TRBJ2-7
abundance: once
v_gene: TRBV3-1/TRBV3-2
CDR3nt: TGTGCCAGCAGCCAGGGACAGCGAGGCGAGCAGTACTTC
CDR3aa: CASSQGQRGEQYF

d_gene: NA
j_gene: TRBJ1-3
abundance: NA
v_gene: TRBV30
CDR3nt: TGTGCCTGGGCCCCTCGGTCTGGAAACACCATATATTTT
CDR3aa: CAWAPRSGNTIYF

d_gene: TRBD2
j_gene: TRBJ2-3
abundance: NA
v_gene: TRBV7-2
CDR3nt: TGTGCCAGCAGCACTCGCCTAGCGGGACTGGCAGATACGCAGTATTTT
CDR3aa: CASSTRLAGLADTQYF

d_gene: TRBD1
j_gene: TRBJ1-3
abundance: NA
v_gene: TRBV19
CDR3nt: TGTGCCAGTATGCGGACAGGGGGCTTCCCTGGAAACACCATATATTTT
CDR3aa: CASMRTGGFPGNTIYF

d_gene: TRBD2
j_gene: TRBJ2-3
abundance: NA
v_gene: TRBV29-1
CDR3nt: TGCAGCGGGGCTAGCGGGAGCCATAGCACAGATACGCAGTATTTT
CDR3aa: CSGASGSHSTDTQYF

d_gene: NA
j_gene: TRBJ1-4
abundance: NA
v_gene: TRBV7-8
CDR3nt: TGTGCCAGCAGCTTGGACAGCCTACCGGAAAAACTGTTTTTT
CDR3aa: CASSLDSLPEKLFF

d_gene: NA
j_gene: TRBJ1-1
abundance: once
v_gene: TRBV29-1
CDR3nt: TGCAGCGTTGAAGGGCGGATGTTCGCTGAAGCTTTCTTT
CDR3aa: CSVEGRMFAEAFF

d_gene: TRBD1
j_gene: TRBJ2-2
abundance: once
v_gene: TRBV19
CDR3nt: TGTGCCAGTAGTATTTCAGGGGGAGACACCGGGGAGCTGTTTTTT
CDR3aa: CASSISGGDTGELFF

d_gene: NA
j_gene: TRBJ1-6
abundance: NA
v_gene: TRBV6-1
CDR3nt: TGTGCCAGCAGTGGCCCTGAACAGAGATATAATTCACCCCTCCACTTT
CDR3aa: CASSGPEQRYNSPLHF

d_gene: NA
j_gene: TRBJ2-2
abundance: NA
v_gene: TRBV14
CDR3nt: TGTGCCAGCAGCCGCCAGACAGGTGCGAACACCGGGGAGCTGTTTTTT
CDR3aa: CASSRQTGANTGELFF

d_gene: TRBD2
j_gene: TRBJ2-3
abundance: NA
v_gene: TRBV29-1
CDR3nt: TGCAGCATCCGACTAGCGGGGGACACAGATACGCAGTATTTT
CDR3aa: CSIRLAGDTDTQYF

d_gene: NA
j_gene: TRBJ1-1
abundance: once
v_gene: TRBV7-3
CDR3nt: TGTGCCAGCAGCCTCCAGGGGCCGTGGGCTGAAGCTTTCTTT
CDR3aa: CASSLQGPWAEAFF

d_gene: NA
j_gene: TRBJ1-5
abundance: once
v_gene: TRBV28
CDR3nt: TGTGCCAGCACCTCTACTGGTTACAATCAGCCCCAGCATTTT
CDR3aa: CASTSTGYNQPQHF

d_gene: TRBD1
j_gene: TRBJ1-6
abundance: NA
v_gene: TRBV7-9
CDR3nt: TGTGCCAGCAGCTTACCCGGGACAGGGTTTAATCCACCCCTCCACTTT
CDR3aa: CASSLPGTGFNPPLHF